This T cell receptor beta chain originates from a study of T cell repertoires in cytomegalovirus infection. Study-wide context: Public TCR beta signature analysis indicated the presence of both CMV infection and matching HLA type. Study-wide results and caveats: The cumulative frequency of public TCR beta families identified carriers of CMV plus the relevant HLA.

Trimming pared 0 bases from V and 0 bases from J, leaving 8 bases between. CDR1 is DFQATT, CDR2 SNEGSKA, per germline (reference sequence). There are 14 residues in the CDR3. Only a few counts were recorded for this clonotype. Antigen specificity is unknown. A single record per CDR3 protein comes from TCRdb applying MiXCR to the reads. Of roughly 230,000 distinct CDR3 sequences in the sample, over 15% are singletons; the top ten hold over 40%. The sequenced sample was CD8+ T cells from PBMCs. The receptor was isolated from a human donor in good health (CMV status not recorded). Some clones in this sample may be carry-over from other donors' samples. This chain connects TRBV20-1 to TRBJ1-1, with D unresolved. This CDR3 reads CSARDWSMNTEAFF. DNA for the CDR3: TGCAGTGCTAGAGACTGGTCCATGAACACTGAAGCTTTCTTT.